What follows is one T cell receptor (beta chain) and its context. Germline V lookup: CDR1 KGHSH, CDR2 LQKENI. Trimming shortened V by 0 bases and J by 4 bases, and 16 bases separated the two germline ends. The CDR3 is 17 amino acids. Authors' processing steps: For nucleated cells, counts were estimated from reference gene primer amplification. Method: immunoSEQ multiplex PCR; TCRdb's copy keeps in-frame clones and lacks some. The V and J calls and clone size come from that table; D and trimming were worked out from the DNA. The table has about 15,000 clones, 65% to 85% seen once. This sample is part of a study of blood T cell repertoires in COVID-19. About the study: Material from acute and convalescent COVID-19 was sourced from the United States, Italy and Spain. Nucleic acid was either cDNA or gDNA, and it came from T cells, B-cell-depleted T cells, or PBMCs.

The source is a human donor in a cohort sampled during active COVID-19. Material: peripheral blood. The gene calls are TRBV18 and TRBJ2-1; TRBD1 might be the D (5 bases). The CDR3 DNA reads as TGTGCCAGCTCACCACCAACAGGTTTGAGGTCATACAATGAGCAGTTCTTC. It is translated as CASSPPTGLRSYNEQFF.